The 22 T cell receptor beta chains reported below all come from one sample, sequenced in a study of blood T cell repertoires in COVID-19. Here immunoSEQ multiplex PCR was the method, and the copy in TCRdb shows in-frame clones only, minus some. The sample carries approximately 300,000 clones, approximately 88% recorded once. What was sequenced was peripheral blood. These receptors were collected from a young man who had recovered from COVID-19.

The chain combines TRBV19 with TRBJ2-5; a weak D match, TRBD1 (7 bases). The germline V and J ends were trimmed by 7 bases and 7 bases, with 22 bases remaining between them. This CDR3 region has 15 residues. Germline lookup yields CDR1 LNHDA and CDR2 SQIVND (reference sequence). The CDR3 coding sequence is TGTGCCAGTACCCCTTCGACAGGGTCGGGGGTGACCCAGTACTTC. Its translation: CASTPSTGSGVTQYF.

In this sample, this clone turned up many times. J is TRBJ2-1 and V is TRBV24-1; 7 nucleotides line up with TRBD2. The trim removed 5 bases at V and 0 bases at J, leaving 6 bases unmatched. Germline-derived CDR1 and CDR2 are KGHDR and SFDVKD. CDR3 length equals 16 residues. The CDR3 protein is CATSASGESSYNEQFF. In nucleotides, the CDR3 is TGTGCCACCAGTGCTAGCGGCGAGAGCTCCTACAATGAGCAGTTCTTC.

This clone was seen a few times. Written as DNA, the CDR3 is TGTGCCAGCAGCTCCTCGACTGGGAACTATGGCTACACCTTC. Amino acid sequence: CASSSSTGNYGYTF. The chain recombines TRBV11-2 with TRBJ1-2; no clear D. The CDR3 length is 14 residues. Trimming took off 4 bases at V and 2 bases at J, with 11 bases between the two ends. CDR1 and CDR2 from the germline V gene are SGHAT and FQNNGV. Full variable domain (rest looked up from reference TRBV11-2 and TRBJ1-2): EAGVAQSPRYKIIEKRQSVAFWCNPISGHATLYWYQQILGQGPKLLIQFQNNGVVDDSQLPKDRFSAERLKGVDSTLKIQPAKLEDSAVYLCASSSSTGNYGYTFGSGTRLTVV.

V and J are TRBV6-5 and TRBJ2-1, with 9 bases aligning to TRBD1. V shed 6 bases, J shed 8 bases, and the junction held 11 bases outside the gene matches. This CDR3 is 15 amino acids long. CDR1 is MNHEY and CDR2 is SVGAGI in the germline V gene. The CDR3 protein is CASSPTGGTVDEQFF. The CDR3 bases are TGTGCCAGCAGCCCCACAGGGGGCACAGTGGATGAGCAGTTCTTC.

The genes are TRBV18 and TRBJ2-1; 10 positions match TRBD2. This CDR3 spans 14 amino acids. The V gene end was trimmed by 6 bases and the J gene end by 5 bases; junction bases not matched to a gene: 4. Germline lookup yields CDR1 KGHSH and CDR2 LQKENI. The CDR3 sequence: CASSPAGGDNEQFF. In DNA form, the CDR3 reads TGTGCCAGCTCCCCAGCGGGGGGGGACAATGAGCAGTTCTTC.

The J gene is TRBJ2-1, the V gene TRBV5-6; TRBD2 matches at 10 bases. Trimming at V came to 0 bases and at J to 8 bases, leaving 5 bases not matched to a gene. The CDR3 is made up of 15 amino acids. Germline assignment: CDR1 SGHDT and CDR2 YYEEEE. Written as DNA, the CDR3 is TGTGCCAGCAGCTTGGCGCTAGCGGGAGAGGATGAGCAGTTCTTC. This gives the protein CASSLALAGEDEQFF. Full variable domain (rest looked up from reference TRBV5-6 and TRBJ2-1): DAGVTQSPTHLIKTRGQQVTLRCSPKSGHDTVSWYQQALGQGPQFIFQYYEEEERQRGNFPDRFSGHQFPNYSSELNVNALLLGDSALYLCASSLALAGEDEQFFGPGTRLTVL.

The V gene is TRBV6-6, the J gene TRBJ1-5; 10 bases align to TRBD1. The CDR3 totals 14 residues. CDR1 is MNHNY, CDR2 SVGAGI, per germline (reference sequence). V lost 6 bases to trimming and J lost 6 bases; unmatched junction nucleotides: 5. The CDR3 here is CASRTGTGVQPQHF. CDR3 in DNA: TGTGCCAGCAGGACCGGGACAGGGGTTCAGCCCCAGCATTTT.

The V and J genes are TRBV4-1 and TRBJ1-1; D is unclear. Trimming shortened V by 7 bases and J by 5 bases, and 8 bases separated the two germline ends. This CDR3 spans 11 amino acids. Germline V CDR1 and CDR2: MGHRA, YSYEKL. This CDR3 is CASISRTEAFF. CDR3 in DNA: TGCGCCAGCATTTCCAGAACTGAAGCTTTCTTT.

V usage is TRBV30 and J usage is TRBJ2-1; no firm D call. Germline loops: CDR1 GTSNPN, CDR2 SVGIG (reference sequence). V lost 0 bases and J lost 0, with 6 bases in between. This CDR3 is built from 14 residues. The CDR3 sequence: CAWSVGGSYNEQFF. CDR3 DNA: TGTGCCTGGAGTGTCGGTGGCTCCTACAATGAGCAGTTCTTC.

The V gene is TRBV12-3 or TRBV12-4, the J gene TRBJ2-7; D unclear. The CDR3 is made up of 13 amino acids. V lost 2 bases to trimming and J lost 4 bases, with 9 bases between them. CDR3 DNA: TGTGCCAGCAGTTTACTAGTACTTTACGAGCAGTACTTC. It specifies CASSLLVLYEQYF.

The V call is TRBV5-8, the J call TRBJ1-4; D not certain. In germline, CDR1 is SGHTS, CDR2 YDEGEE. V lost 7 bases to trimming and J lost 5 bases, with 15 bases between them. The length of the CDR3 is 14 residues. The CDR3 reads CASLPGPTNEKLFF. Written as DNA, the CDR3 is TGTGCCAGCTTACCGGGTCCGACGAATGAAAAACTGTTTTTT.

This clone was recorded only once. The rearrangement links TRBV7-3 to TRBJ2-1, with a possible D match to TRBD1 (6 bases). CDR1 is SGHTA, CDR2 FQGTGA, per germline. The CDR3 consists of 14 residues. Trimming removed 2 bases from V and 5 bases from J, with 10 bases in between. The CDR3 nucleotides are TGTGCCAGCAGCTTAGCACAGGGAAACAATGAGCAGTTCTTC. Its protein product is CASSLAQGNNEQFF.

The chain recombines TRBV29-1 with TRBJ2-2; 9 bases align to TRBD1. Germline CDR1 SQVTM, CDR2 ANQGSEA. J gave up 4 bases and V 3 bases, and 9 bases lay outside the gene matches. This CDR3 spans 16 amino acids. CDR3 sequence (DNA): TGCAGCGTTGAGGGGACAGGGATCGTGAGCACCGGGGAGCTGTTTTTT. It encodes CSVEGTGIVSTGELFF.

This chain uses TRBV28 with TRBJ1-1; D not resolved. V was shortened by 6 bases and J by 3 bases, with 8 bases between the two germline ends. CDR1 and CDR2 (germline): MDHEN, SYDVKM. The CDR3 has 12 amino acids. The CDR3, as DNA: TGTGCCAGCAGGGGAGGTGACACTGAAGCTTTCTTT. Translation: CASRGGDTEAFF.

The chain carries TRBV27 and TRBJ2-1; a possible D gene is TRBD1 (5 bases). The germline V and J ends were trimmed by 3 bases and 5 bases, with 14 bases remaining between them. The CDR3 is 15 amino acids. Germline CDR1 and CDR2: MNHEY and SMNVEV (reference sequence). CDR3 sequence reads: CASSFFSGSDNEQFF. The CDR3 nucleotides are TGTGCCAGCAGTTTCTTCTCAGGGTCTGACAATGAGCAGTTCTTC.

CDR3 residues: CASSYSRQGTYEQYF. The CDR3, as DNA: TGTGCCAGCAGTTACTCCAGACAGGGAACCTACGAGCAGTACTTC. The V and J genes are TRBV6-5 and TRBJ2-7, with 7 bases matching TRBD1. The CDR3 spans 15 residues. Trimming removed 0 bases from V and 2 bases from J; junction bases left unmatched: 4. The germline V gene encodes CDR1 MNHEY and CDR2 SVGAGI.

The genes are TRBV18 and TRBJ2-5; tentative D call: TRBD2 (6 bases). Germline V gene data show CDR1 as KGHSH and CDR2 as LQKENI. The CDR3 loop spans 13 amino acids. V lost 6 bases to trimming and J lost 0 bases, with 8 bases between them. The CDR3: CASSTGDQETQYF. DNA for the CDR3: TGTGCCAGCTCTACGGGGGACCAAGAGACCCAGTACTTC.

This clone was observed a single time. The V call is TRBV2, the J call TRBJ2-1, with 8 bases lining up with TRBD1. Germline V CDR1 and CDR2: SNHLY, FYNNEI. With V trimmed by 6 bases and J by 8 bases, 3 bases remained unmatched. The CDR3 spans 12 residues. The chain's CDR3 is CASRAQGDEQFF. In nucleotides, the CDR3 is TGTGCCAGCAGGGCACAGGGGGATGAGCAGTTCTTC. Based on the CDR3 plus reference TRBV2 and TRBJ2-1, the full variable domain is EPEVTQTPSHQVTQMGQEVILRCVPISNHLYFYWYRQILGQKVEFLVSFYNNEISEKSEIFDDQFSVERPDGSNFTLKIRSTKLEDSAMYFCASRAQGDEQFFGPGTRLTVL.

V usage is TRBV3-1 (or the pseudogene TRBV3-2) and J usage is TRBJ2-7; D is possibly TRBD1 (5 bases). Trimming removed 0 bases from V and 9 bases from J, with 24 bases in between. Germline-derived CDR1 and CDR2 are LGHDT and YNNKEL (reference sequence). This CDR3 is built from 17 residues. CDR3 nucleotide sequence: TGTGCCAGCAGCCAAGATCGAGTCCCCGCAGTTGGGGCCGGGCAGTACTTC. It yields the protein CASSQDRVPAVGAGQYF.

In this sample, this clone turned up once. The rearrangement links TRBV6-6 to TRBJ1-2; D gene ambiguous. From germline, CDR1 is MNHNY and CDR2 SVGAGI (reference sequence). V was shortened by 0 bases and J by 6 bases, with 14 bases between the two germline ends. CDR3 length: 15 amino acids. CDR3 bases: TGTGCCAGCAGTTACTCGACGGGTCCGGCGAATGGCTACACCTTC. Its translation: CASSYSTGPANGYTF.

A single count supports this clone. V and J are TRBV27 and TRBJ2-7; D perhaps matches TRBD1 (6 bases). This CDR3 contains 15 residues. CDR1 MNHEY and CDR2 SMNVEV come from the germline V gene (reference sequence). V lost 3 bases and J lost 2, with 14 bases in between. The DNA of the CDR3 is TGTGCCAGCAGTTTGCATTCGACAGGTGCCTACGAGCAGTACTTC. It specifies CASSLHSTGAYEQYF.

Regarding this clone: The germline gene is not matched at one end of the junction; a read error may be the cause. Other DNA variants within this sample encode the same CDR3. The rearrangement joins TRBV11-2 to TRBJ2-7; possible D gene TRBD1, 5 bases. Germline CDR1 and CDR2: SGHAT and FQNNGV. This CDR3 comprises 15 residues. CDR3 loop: CASSLAQVRSYEQYF. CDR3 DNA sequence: TGTGCTAGCAGCTTAGCACAGGTCCGCTCCTACGAGCAGTACTTC.